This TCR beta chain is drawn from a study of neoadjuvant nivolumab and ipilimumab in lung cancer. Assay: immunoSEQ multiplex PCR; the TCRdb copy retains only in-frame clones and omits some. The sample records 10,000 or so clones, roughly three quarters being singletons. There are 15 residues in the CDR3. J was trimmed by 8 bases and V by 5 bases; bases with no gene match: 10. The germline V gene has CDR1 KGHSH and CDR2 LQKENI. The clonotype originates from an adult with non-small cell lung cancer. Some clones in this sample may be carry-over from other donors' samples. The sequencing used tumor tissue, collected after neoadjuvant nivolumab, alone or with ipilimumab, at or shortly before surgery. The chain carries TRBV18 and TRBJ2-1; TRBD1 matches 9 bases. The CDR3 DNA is TGTGCCAGCTCATCAGCCGGGACAGGGTCGCATGAGCAGTTCTTC. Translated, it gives CASSSAGTGSHEQFF.